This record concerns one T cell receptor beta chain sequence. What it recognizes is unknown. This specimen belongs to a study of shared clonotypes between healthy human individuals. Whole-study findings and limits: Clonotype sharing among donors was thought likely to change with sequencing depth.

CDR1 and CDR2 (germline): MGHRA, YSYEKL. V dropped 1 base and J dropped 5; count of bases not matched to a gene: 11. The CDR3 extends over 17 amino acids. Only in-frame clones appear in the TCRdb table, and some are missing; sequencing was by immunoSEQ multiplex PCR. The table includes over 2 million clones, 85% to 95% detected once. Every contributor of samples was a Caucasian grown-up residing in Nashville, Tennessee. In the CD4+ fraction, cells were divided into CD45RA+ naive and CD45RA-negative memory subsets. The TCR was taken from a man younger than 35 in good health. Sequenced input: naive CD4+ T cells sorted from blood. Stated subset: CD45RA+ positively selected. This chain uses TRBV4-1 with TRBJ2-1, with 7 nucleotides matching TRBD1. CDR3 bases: TGCGCCAGCAGCCAAGGTAGCTTGAGGGGGACAGACAATGAGCAGTTCTTC. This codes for CASSQGSLRGTDNEQFF.